A selection of T cell receptor beta chains follows, all from one sample in a study of T cells in Graves' hyperthyroidism and ophthalmopathy. TCRdb processed the multiplex PCR reads anew with MiXCR; each CDR3 protein has one entry. The table shows 450,000 to 650,000 distinct CDR3 sequences, with 17% occurring only once. Sequenced material: blood. The receptors shown here come from a woman younger than 30 with Graves' ophthalmopathy. The CDR3 runs from the conserved cysteine through the conserved F or W. D genes are given only for firm matches. The size of a clone is reported for some rows only, either as once, few or many, or as a class for expanded clones.

CASSLEVGLAIDYEQYF | TGTGCCAGCAGCTTAGAGGTGGGACTAGCGATTGACTACGAGCAGTACTTC | TRBJ2-7 | TRBV7-8 | TRBD2 | many
CASSFQGAGGYTF | TGTGCCAGCAGTTTTCAGGGGGCGGGAGGCTACACCTTC | TRBJ1-2 | TRBV12-3/TRBV12-4 | TRBD1 | many
CASSWGNTEAFF | TGTGCCAGCAGCTGGGGAAACACTGAAGCTTTCTTT | TRBJ1-1 | TRBV5-8 | . | many
CASSLGTESTF | TGTGCCAGCAGCCTTGGGACAGAATCTACCTTC | TRBJ1-2 | TRBV12-3/TRBV12-4 | TRBD1 | .
CASSHGSRGPTNEKLFF | TGTGCCAGCAGTCATGGATCAAGGGGTCCAACTAATGAAAAACTGTTTTTT | TRBJ1-4 | TRBV2 | . | few
CAISSGPYDEQFF | TGTGCCATCTCCAGTGGGCCCTACGATGAGCAGTTCTTC | TRBJ2-1 | TRBV10-3 | . | .
CSAEPGGREDTQYF | TGCAGTGCCGAACCTGGAGGGAGGGAAGATACGCAGTATTTT | TRBJ2-3 | TRBV20-1 | TRBD2 | once
CSAIGLAGVNEQYF | TGCAGTGCTATTGGTCTAGCGGGAGTTAACGAGCAGTACTTC | TRBJ2-7 | TRBV20-1 | TRBD2 | many
CASSIKWGDTEAFF | TGTGCCAGCAGCATAAAGTGGGGGGACACTGAAGCTTTCTTT | TRBJ1-1 | TRBV12-3/TRBV12-4 | . | once
CASSAQETGGLFF | TGTGCCAGCAGTGCTCAGGAGACCGGGGGGCTGTTTTTT | TRBJ2-2 | TRBV6-1 | . | few
CAWRDRASFYGYTF | TGTGCCTGGAGGGACAGGGCATCCTTCTATGGCTACACCTTC | TRBJ1-2 | TRBV30 | TRBD1 | many
CSADREGYGYTF | TGCAGTGCTGACAGGGAGGGCTATGGCTACACCTTC | TRBJ1-2 | TRBV20-1 | TRBD1 | .
CASSYNIRLAGNTGELFF | TGTGCCAGCAGCTATAACATCCGACTAGCGGGAAACACCGGGGAGCTGTTTTTT | TRBJ2-2 | TRBV7-6 | TRBD2 | few
CASSRDSSYNEQYF | TGTGCCAGTAGCCGGGACAGCTCCTACAATGAGCAGTACTTC | TRBJ2-7 | TRBV19 | TRBD1 | .
CASSPLAGVRTGELFF | TGTGCCAGCAGTCCACTAGCGGGAGTAAGAACCGGGGAGCTGTTTTTT | TRBJ2-2 | TRBV2 | TRBD2 | few
CASSAPQFSGNTIYF | TGTGCCAGCAGCGCCCCACAGTTCTCTGGAAACACCATATATTTT | TRBJ1-3 | TRBV28 | . | .
CASSVGLVGYNEQFF | TGTGCCAGCAGCGTAGGGCTAGTTGGGTACAATGAGCAGTTCTTC | TRBJ2-1 | TRBV9 | . | many
CASSHGRSTDTQYF | TGTGCCAGCAGCCATGGACGGAGCACAGATACGCAGTATTTT | TRBJ2-3 | TRBV7-3 | . | many
CASSLVSSGVTGELFF | TGTGCCAGCAGCTTAGTCTCTAGCGGAGTCACCGGGGAGCTGTTTTTT | TRBJ2-2 | TRBV7-2 | TRBD2 | .